These 20 T cell receptor beta chains originate from one sample sequenced in a study of control samples from healthy donors and cancer patients. Produced via immunoSEQ multiplex PCR; TCRdb's table is partial and in-frame only. The sample contains around 23,000 clones, 75% to 90% of which appear only once. Input material: PBMCs. The receptors here all came from a man in his 60s with head and neck cancer.

The chain uses TRBV6-5 and TRBJ2-7, with a weak D call TRBD1 (6 bases). Between the trimmed V and J ends, which lost 8 bases and 2 bases, there was a span of 19 bases. The germline gives CDR1 MNHEY, CDR2 SVGAGI. CDR3 length: 15 amino acids. DNA of the CDR3: TGTGCCAGCGCTCGTGAGCTCGGGACACCCTACGAGCAGTACGTC. Protein product: CASARELGTPYEQYV.

In its sample, this clone was seen once. The V gene is TRBV30, the J gene TRBJ2-2; 9 positions match TRBD2. CDR1 is GTSNPN and CDR2 is SVGIG in the germline V gene (reference sequence). V gave up 2 bases and J gave up 5 bases; unmatched junction bases: 12. This CDR3 is 17 amino acids long. Here the CDR3 reads CAWSPGLARVGTGELFF. The CDR3 bases are TGTGCCTGGAGTCCCGGACTAGCGAGGGTAGGGACCGGGGAGCTGTTTTTT.

The V and J genes are TRBV18 and TRBJ1-3; D remains unclear. The CDR3 has 15 amino acids. CDR1 and CDR2 from the germline V gene are KGHSH and LQKENI. V shed 6 bases and J shed 2 bases, with 14 bases lying between them. The CDR3 region is CASSPSMDAGNTIYF. The CDR3 DNA sequence: TGTGCCAGCTCGCCTTCAATGGACGCTGGAAACACCATATATTTT. Together with reference TRBV18 and TRBJ1-3, the CDR3 gives the full variable domain: NAGVMQNPRHLVRRRGQEARLRCSPMKGHSHVYWYRQLPEEGLKFMVYLQKENIIDESGMPKERFSAEFPKEGPSILRIQQVVRGDSAAYFCASSPSMDAGNTIYFGEGSWLTVV.

V gene TRBV27 combines with J gene TRBJ1-1; no clear D gene. The CDR3 contains 12 residues. V dropped 5 bases and J dropped 1 base, with 5 bases sitting between them. CDR1 is MNHEY and CDR2 is SMNVEV in the germline V gene (reference sequence). The CDR3 reads CASSTWNTEAFF. The CDR3 nucleotides are TGTGCCAGCAGTACCTGGAACACTGAAGCTTTCTTT.

The chain uses TRBV15 and TRBJ2-1, with TRBD2 identical over 11 bases. The CDR3 spans 17 residues. Germline V gene data show CDR1 as LNHNV and CDR2 as YYDKDF (reference sequence). J gave up 0 bases and V 2 bases, and 3 bases lay outside the gene matches. The CDR3 bases are TGTGCCACCAGCAGAACTAGCGGGAGCTCCTCCTACAATGAGCAGTTCTTC. Amino acids: CATSRTSGSSSYNEQFF.

V gene TRBV18 combines with J gene TRBJ1-2; D might be TRBD1 (5 bases). With 3 bases removed from V and 2 bases from J, the gap between germline ends came to 7 bases. Per the germline V gene, CDR1 is KGHSH and CDR2 is LQKENI. This CDR3 is 13 amino acids long. Here the CDR3 reads CASSPGPNYGYTF. The CDR3 DNA reads TGTGCCAGCTCACCGGGGCCGAACTATGGCTACACCTTC.

The chain joins TRBV6-5 to TRBJ2-3; a possible D gene is TRBD2 (6 bases). The germline gives CDR1 MNHEY, CDR2 SVGAGI. V lost 4 bases and J 6 bases, leaving 20 bases between the germline ends. There are 16 residues in the CDR3. The chain's CDR3 is CASSSRMGRESDTQYF. The CDR3, as DNA: TGTGCCAGCAGTTCCCGAATGGGCCGGGAGAGCGATACGCAGTATTTT.

This sequence joins TRBV10-1 and TRBJ2-2; D is possibly TRBD1 (8 bases). Trimming took 5 bases from V and 1 from J, leaving 11 bases between them. Germline CDR1 and CDR2: WNHNN and SYGVQD (reference sequence). The length of the CDR3 is 15 residues. In DNA, the CDR3 is TGCGCCAGCAGTAGCGGGACAGGGAACACCGGGGAGCTGTTTTTT. This encodes CASSSGTGNTGELFF.

V usage is TRBV5-6 and J usage is TRBJ1-2; no reliable D call. V was shortened by 0 bases and J by 6 bases, with 9 bases between the two germline ends. Germline-derived CDR1 and CDR2 are SGHDT and YYEEEE. CDR3 length: 13 amino acids. Written as DNA, the CDR3 is TGTGCCAGCAGCTTGGTGGGCCAGGATGGCTACACCTTC. It is translated as CASSLVGQDGYTF. The variable domain in full, with the rest retrieved from reference TRBV5-6 and TRBJ1-2, is DAGVTQSPTHLIKTRGQQVTLRCSPKSGHDTVSWYQQALGQGPQFIFQYYEEEERQRGNFPDRFSGHQFPNYSSELNVNALLLGDSALYLCASSLVGQDGYTFGSGTRLTVV.

The chain recombines TRBV7-9 with TRBJ2-2; 14 bases match TRBD2. The CDR3 is 18 residues long. The germline V gene has CDR1 SEHNR and CDR2 FQNEAQ (reference sequence). After removal of 6 bases from V and 7 bases from J, the junction contained 13 bases not matched to a gene. The CDR3 sequence: CASRPGLAGVLSGGELFF. The CDR3 nucleotides are TGTGCCAGCAGACCGGGACTAGCGGGAGTACTGTCCGGCGGGGAGCTGTTTTTT.

This clone occurred a few times. The V gene is TRBV13, the J gene TRBJ2-6; TRBD1 aligns across 8 bases. Germline CDR1 is PRHDT and CDR2 is FYEKMQ (reference sequence). With 2 bases clipped from V and 1 base from J, the junction kept 13 bases outside the gene matches. This CDR3 region has 20 residues. CDR3 amino acids: CASSLLTQGEIGSGANVLTF. CDR3 nucleotide sequence: TGTGCCAGCAGCTTATTGACACAGGGGGAAATCGGATCTGGGGCCAACGTCCTGACTTTC.

This chain uses TRBV7-9 with TRBJ1-1; D may be TRBD1 (5 bases). Trimming took 5 bases from V and 5 from J, leaving 18 bases between them. The CDR3 runs 15 residues. Germline CDR1 is SEHNR and CDR2 is FQNEAQ (reference sequence). The CDR3 spells CASSPLGRLETEAFF. Written as DNA, the CDR3 is TGTGCCAGCAGCCCCTTGGGGCGGTTGGAAACTGAAGCTTTCTTT.

The chain is built from TRBV5-8 and TRBJ1-1; D remains unclear. CDR1 SGHTS and CDR2 YDEGEE come from the germline V gene. The CDR3 length is 13 residues. The ends were cut back, 0 bases at V and 11 bases at J, with 14 bases in the middle. CDR3 amino acids: CASSLELGMEAFF. CDR3 DNA sequence: TGTGCCAGCAGCTTGGAGCTGGGGATGGAGGCTTTCTTT.

This sequence joins TRBV7-2 and TRBJ1-4, with 7 bases lining up with TRBD1. Per the germline V gene, CDR1 is SGHTA and CDR2 is FQGNSA. CDR3 size: 14 residues. Losses at the gene ends were 3 bases for V and 3 bases for J; bases not matched to a gene: 1. CDR3 sequence (DNA): TGTGCCAGCAGCTTGGGGACAGCTAATGAAAAACTGTTTTTT. Protein product: CASSLGTANEKLFF.

CDR3 DNA sequence: TGTGCCAGTAGCGGGGGGGCAGGGAGAGATACGCAGTATTTT. Amino acid sequence: CASSGGAGRDTQYF. The genes are TRBV19 and TRBJ2-3; TRBD2 matches at 8 bases. The CDR3 is 14 amino acids. J was trimmed by 5 bases and V by 6 bases; bases with no gene match: 7. The germline V gene has CDR1 LNHDA and CDR2 SQIVND (reference sequence).

The chain links TRBV2 to TRBJ2-1; TRBD2 agrees at 15 bases. The junction had 5 bases not matched to a gene; V was cut back by 9 bases and J by 5 bases. Germline V CDR1 and CDR2: SNHLY, FYNNEI. This CDR3 comprises 15 residues. CDR3 residues: CARGLAGGRNNEQFF. CDR3 nucleotide sequence: TGTGCCAGAGGACTAGCGGGAGGGCGGAACAATGAGCAGTTCTTC.

The chain couples TRBV5-8 to TRBJ1-5; TRBD1 agrees at 10 bases. The CDR3 runs 16 residues. The V and J ends lost 0 bases and 3 bases, in that order; junction bases with no gene match: 3. Germline assignment: CDR1 SGHTS and CDR2 YDEGEE. CDR3 protein: CASSLGDRGINQPQHF. The CDR3, as DNA: TGTGCCAGCAGCTTGGGGGACAGGGGTATCAATCAGCCCCAGCATTTT.

The chain joins TRBV6-6 to TRBJ2-2, with D hard to call. The germline CDR1 and CDR2 sequences are MNHNY and SVGAGI (reference sequence). V was cut by 4 bases and J by 2 bases, with 8 bases left in between. The CDR3 has 14 amino acids. CDR3 sequence: CASSWSENTGELFF. The CDR3 nucleotides read TGTGCCAGCAGTTGGTCCGAAAACACCGGGGAGCTGTTTTTT.

The chain is built from TRBV2 and TRBJ2-7, with 7 nucleotides matching TRBD1. CDR3 length: 14 amino acids. Unmatched junction bases numbered 2, after V lost 2 bases and J lost 1 base. Germline V CDR1 and CDR2: SNHLY, FYNNEI. CDR3 DNA: TGTGCCAGCAGTGAATTCAGGGGGTCCTACGAGCAGTACGTC. It translates to CASSEFRGSYEQYV.

The V and J genes are TRBV6-1 and TRBJ1-2; 8 bases map to TRBD1. There are 13 residues in the CDR3. Germline loops: CDR1 MNHNS, CDR2 SASEGT. With V trimmed by 2 bases and J by 4 bases, 0 bases remained unmatched. CDR3 sequence reads: CASSETGGYGYTF. For the CDR3, the DNA is TGTGCCAGCAGTGAAACAGGGGGCTATGGCTACACCTTC.